The present TCR beta chain was sequenced within a study of T cell responses to AZD1222 COVID-19 vaccine. Study results and caveats: Mostly white British, mostly female donors; authors suggested clonal diversity may be underestimated. Across the whole spike, CD4 TCRs peaked at regions 160-218 and 743-854. Increases in Spike-specific TCR breadth and depth were seen after two AZD1222 doses.

The assay was immunoSEQ multiplex PCR, and TCRdb's table has in-frame clones only and misses some. The table has approximately 200,000 clones, approximately 91% seen once. For this clone: Its antigen remains unidentified.

Pooled in the analysis were second doses at about 4 or about 12 weeks. This CDR3 spans 15 amino acids. V lost 1 base, J lost 0 bases, and 5 bases lay in between. Germline assignment: CDR1 SGHRS and CDR2 YFSETQ. The TCR sequence derives from an adult who received the AZD1222 COVID-19 vaccine. The material was peripheral blood, obtained 28 days after the second AZD1222 dose. The genes are TRBV5-1 and TRBJ2-6, with D uncertain. The CDR3 region has the DNA TGCGCCAGCAGCTTGTTCGTCTCTGGGGCCAACGTCCTGACTTTC. Protein product: CASSLFVSGANVLTF.